These 7 T cell receptor beta chains share one sample of origin, sequenced in a study of T cells in Graves' hyperthyroidism and ophthalmopathy. It was RNA transcripts that yielded the amplified TCR beta CDR3 regions. HTBI primers were used for first-round RT-PCR of the TCR CDR3. Each CDR3 protein is one row after TCRdb ran MiXCR on the multiplex PCR reads. The table records about 540,000 distinct CDR3 sequences, under 60% of them present only once. The sample comprised peripheral blood or thyroid tissue (not recorded which). The receptor set was obtained from a woman between 18 and 29 years old with Graves' hyperthyroidism.

The J gene is TRBJ1-5, the V gene TRBV25-1; TRBD1 is a possible D gene (5 bases). Trimming took 2 bases from V and 9 from J, leaving 11 bases between them. The CDR3 length is 13 residues. The germline CDR1 and CDR2 sequences are MGHDK and SYGVNS. The CDR3 DNA reads as TGTGCCAGCAGTGAAGTGGGGCGACGGCCCCAGCATTTT. It codes for CASSEVGRRPQHF.

This clonotype was observed at least ten times. The gene calls are TRBV7-9 and TRBJ2-5, with D tentatively TRBD2 (6 bases). With 6 bases removed from V and 4 bases from J, the gap between germline ends came to 18 bases. The CDR3 is 15 amino acids. CDR1 is SEHNR, CDR2 FQNEAQ, per germline (reference sequence). The CDR3 nucleotides are TGTGCCAGCAGAACAAGACCGGGACTGAGAGAGACCCAGTACTTC. This translates into CASRTRPGLRETQYF.

As regards this clonotype: This may stem from a read error, because a much larger clone lies one nucleotide away. The conserved phenylalanine or tryptophan normally closing the CDR3 is absent here, so this likely arose from a read error. V usage is TRBV19 and J usage is TRBJ1-1; D unresolved. Per germline, CDR1 LNHDA and CDR2 SQIVND (reference sequence). The CDR3 runs to 14 residues. V lost 5 bases and J 1 base, leaving 11 bases between the germline ends. The CDR3 DNA reads TGTGCCAGTAGTGTACAACTGGGGAACACTGAAGCTTTCTCT. Translating gives CASSVQLGNTEAFS.

This clonotype came up many times. The chain uses TRBV20-1 and TRBJ2-5, with 10 bases lining up with TRBD2. V trimming: 0 bases; J trimming: 4 bases; junction bases outside the gene matches: 17. The CDR3 is 19 residues long. Germline V CDR1 and CDR2: DFQATT, SNEGSKA (reference sequence). CDR3 amino acids: CSARDPGPHSGRMGETQYF. DNA of the CDR3: TGCAGTGCTAGAGATCCCGGACCTCATAGCGGGAGGATGGGAGAGACCCAGTACTTC.

The table lists this clonotype with many counts. The chain has TRBV5-1 and TRBJ2-7; 10 bases map to TRBD1. The CDR3 is 15 amino acids. Per germline, CDR1 SGHRS and CDR2 YFSETQ. Unmatched junction bases numbered 5, after V lost 1 base and J lost 4 bases. The CDR3 here is CASSLLGQGPYEQYF. DNA of the CDR3: TGCGCCAGCAGCTTGTTGGGACAGGGGCCTTACGAGCAGTACTTC.

The table lists this clonotype with a count of one. The chain has TRBV7-2 and TRBJ2-5; D is unresolved. V was cut by 2 bases and J by 5 bases, with 9 bases left in between. CDR3 length: 13 amino acids. CDR1 is SGHTA, CDR2 FQGNSA, per germline. CDR3: CASSLRQGETQYF. CDR3 in DNA: TGTGCCAGCAGCTTACGACAAGGGGAGACCCAGTACTTC.

This clonotype was counted many times. The chain carries TRBV5-1 and TRBJ2-7, with 7 positions matching TRBD1. From germline, CDR1 is SGHRS and CDR2 YFSETQ. V was clipped by 4 bases and J by 7 bases; unmatched bases: 8. The CDR3 sequence is 13 residues long. The CDR3 sequence is CASSRAGTEEQYF. Written as DNA, the CDR3 is TGCGCCAGCAGCCGCGCCGGGACAGAAGAGCAGTACTTC.